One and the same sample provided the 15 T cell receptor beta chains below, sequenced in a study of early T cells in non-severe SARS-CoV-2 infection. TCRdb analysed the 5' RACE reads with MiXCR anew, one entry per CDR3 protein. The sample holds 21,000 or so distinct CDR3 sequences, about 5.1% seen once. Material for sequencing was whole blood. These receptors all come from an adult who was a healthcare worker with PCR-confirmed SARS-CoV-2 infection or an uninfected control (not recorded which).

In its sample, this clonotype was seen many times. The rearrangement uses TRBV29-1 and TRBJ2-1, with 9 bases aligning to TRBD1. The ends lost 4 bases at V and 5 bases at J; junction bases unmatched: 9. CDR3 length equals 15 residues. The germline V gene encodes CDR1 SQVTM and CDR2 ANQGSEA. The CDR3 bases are TGCAGCGTTGGACCCGGGACAGGGATAAACAATGAGCAGTTCTTC. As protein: CSVGPGTGINNEQFF.

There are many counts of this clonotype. As DNA, the CDR3 is TGTGCCACCAAGCCTTCAGGGTCCGTGAATTCACCCCTCCACTTT. Translated: CATKPSGSVNSPLHF. The chain employs TRBV12-3 or TRBV12-4 and TRBJ1-6; TRBD1 is a possible D gene (5 bases). V lost 10 bases and J 7 bases, leaving 20 bases between the germline ends. CDR3 size: 15 residues.

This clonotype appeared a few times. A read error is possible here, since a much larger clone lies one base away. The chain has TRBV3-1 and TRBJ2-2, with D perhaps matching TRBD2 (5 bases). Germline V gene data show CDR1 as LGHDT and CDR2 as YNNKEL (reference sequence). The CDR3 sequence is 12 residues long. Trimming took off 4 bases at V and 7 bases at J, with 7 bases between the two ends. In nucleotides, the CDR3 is TGTGCCAGCAGCCCCCGGGGCGGGGAGCTGTTTTTT. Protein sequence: CASSPRGGELFF.

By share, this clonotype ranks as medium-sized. The CDR3: CASSGGEETQYF. The CDR3, as DNA: TGTGCCAGCAGTGGAGGGGAGGAGACCCAGTACTTC. This chain joins TRBV6-5 and TRBJ2-5; TRBD2 might be the D (6 bases). From germline, CDR1 is MNHEY and CDR2 SVGAGI. V lost 5 bases to trimming and J lost 5 bases, with 9 bases between them. The CDR3 is 12 amino acids.

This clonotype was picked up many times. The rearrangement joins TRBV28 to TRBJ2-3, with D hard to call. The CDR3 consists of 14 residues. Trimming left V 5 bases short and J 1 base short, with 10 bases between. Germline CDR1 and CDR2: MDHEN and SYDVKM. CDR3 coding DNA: TGTGCCAGCAGTCCCGCAGACCGCACAGATACGCAGTATTTT. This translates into CASSPADRTDTQYF.

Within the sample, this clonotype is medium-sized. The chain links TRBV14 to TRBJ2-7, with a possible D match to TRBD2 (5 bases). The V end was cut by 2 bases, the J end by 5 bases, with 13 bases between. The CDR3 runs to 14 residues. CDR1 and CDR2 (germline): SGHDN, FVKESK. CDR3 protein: CASSQSWLADEQYF. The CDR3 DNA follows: TGTGCCAGCAGCCAATCTTGGCTAGCTGACGAGCAGTACTTC.

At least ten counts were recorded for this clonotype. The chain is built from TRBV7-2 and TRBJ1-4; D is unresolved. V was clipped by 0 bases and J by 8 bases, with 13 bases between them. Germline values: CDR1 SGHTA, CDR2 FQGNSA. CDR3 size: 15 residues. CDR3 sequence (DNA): TGTGCCAGCAGCTTAGCTTCCGGGTTCGGAGAAAAACTGTTTTTT. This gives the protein CASSLASGFGEKLFF.

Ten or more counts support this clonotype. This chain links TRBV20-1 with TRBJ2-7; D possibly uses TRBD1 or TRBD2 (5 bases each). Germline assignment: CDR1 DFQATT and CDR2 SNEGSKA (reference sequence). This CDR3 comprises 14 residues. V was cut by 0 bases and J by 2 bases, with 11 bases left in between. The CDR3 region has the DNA TGCAGTGCTAGAGATGGGACGGCGGCCTACGAGCAGTACTTC. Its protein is CSARDGTAAYEQYF.

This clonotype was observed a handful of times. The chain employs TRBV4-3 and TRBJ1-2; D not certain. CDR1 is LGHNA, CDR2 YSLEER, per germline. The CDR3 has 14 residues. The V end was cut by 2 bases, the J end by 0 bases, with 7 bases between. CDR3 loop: CASSQTVTNYGYTF. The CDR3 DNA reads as TGCGCCAGCAGCCAAACAGTAACTAACTATGGCTACACCTTC.

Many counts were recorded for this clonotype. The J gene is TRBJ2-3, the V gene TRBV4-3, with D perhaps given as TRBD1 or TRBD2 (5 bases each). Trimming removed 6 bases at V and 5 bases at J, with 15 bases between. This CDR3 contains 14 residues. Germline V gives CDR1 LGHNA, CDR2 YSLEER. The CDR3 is CASSRGEHGDTQYF. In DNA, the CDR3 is TGCGCCAGCAGTCGGGGCGAGCACGGAGATACGCAGTATTTT.

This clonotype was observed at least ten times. In DNA, the CDR3 is TGCAGTGCTAGTGGGCAGAACCAAGAGACCCAGTACTTC. Translation: CSASGQNQETQYF. The chain carries TRBV20-1 and TRBJ2-5, with D unclear. V was pared by 3 bases and J by 0 bases, with 8 bases between. The CDR3 extends over 13 amino acids. The germline CDR1 and CDR2 sequences are DFQATT and SNEGSKA (reference sequence).

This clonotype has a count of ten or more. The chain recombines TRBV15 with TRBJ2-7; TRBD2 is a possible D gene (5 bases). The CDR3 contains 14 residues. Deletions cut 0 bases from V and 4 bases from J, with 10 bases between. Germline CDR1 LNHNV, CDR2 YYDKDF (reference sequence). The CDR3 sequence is CATSRDSRGYEQYF. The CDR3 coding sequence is TGTGCCACCAGCAGAGATTCACGGGGATACGAGCAGTACTTC.

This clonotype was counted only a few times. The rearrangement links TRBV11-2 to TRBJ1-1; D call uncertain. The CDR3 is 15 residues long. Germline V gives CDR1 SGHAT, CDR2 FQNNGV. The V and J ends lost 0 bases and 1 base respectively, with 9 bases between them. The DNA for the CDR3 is TGTGCCAGCAGCTTAGATCCCGCAGGGAACACTGAAGCTTTCTTT. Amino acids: CASSLDPAGNTEAFF.

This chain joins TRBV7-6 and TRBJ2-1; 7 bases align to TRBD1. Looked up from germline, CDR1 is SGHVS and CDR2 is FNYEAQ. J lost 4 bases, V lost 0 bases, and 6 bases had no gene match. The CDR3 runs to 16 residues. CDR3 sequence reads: CASSLAGWDRYNEQFF. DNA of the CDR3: TGTGCCAGCAGCTTAGCGGGGTGGGACAGATACAATGAGCAGTTCTTC.

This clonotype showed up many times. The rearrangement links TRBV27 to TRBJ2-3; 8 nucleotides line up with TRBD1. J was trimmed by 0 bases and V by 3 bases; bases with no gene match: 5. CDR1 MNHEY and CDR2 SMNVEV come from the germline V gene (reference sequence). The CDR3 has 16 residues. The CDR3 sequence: CASSFLRTGSTDTQYF. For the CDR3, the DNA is TGTGCCAGCAGTTTTCTCAGGACAGGGAGCACAGATACGCAGTATTTT.